This T cell receptor (beta chain) derives from a study of control samples from healthy donors and cancer patients. This clone was counted a single time. This CDR3 contains 15 residues. The germline V gene has CDR1 WSHSY and CDR2 SAAADI. The J segment lost 1 base and the V segment lost 5 bases, leaving 2 bases of the junction unmatched. Some clones are missing from TCRdb's copy, which holds only in-frame ones; the method was immunoSEQ multiplex PCR. This sample has around 120,000 clones; about 87% occur once, and the top ten carry 2.9%. The rearrangement uses TRBV10-2 and TRBJ2-2; 9 bases agree with TRBD2. This clonotype was obtained from a man aged 60 to 75 in good health. Sequencing used blood. The CDR3 DNA is TGCGCCAGCAGTTCTAGCGGGGTGAACACCGGGGAGCTGTTTTTT. It encodes CASSSSGVNTGELFF.